This TCR beta chain comes out of a study of control samples from healthy donors and cancer patients. The repertoire was sequenced with immunoSEQ multiplex PCR; TCRdb's copy has only in-frame clones and lacks some. The sample lists approximately 150,000 clones; roughly 93% were seen once. Sequencing used blood. The sequence was obtained from a man in his late teens or twenties in good health.

The CDR3 coding sequence is TGCAGCGCTTCCTCCGGGGCGGGCTACACCTTC. This gives the protein CSASSGAGYTF. This sequence joins TRBV29-1 and TRBJ1-2; D is perhaps TRBD1 (5 bases). Germline CDR1 reads SQVTM; CDR2 reads ANQGSEA. The CDR3 extends over 11 amino acids. V was shortened by 7 bases and J by 8 bases, with 14 bases between the two germline ends.